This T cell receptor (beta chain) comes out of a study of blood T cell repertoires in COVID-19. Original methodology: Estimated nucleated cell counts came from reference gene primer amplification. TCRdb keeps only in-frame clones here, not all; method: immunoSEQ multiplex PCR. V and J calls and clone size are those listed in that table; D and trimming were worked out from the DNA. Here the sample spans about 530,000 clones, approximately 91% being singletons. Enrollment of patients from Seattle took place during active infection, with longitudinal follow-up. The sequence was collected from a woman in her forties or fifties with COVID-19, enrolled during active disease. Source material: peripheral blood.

As DNA, the CDR3 is TGTGCCTGGAGCCTCAGTAACAATGAGCAGTTCTTC. It is translated as CAWSLSNNEQFF. The genes are TRBV30 and TRBJ2-1; no firm D call. Trimming took 3 bases from V and 5 from J, leaving 8 bases between them. The CDR3 consists of 12 residues. Germline CDR1 and CDR2: GTSNPN and SVGIG (reference sequence).